One and the same sample provided the 5 T cell receptor beta chains below, sequenced in a study of CD8 T cells in ankylosing spondylitis. Points from the study as a whole: There was a TCR beta motif, made of several highly homologous variants, that appeared characteristic of ankylosing spondylitis blood.

TCRdb fed the 5' RACE reads into MiXCR, producing one record per CDR3 protein. Among over 450,000 distinct CDR3 sequences, 10% to 15% were seen once, and the ten largest hold 6.5% to 7%. Their antigens remain unidentified. The sample taken for sequencing was blood, either unsorted or a sorted T cell fraction (not recorded which). The receptors were sampled from a male donor with ankylosing spondylitis.

This clonotype was counted many times. CDR3 sequence: CSAGGTPNNEQFF. DNA of the CDR3: TGCAGTGCTGGCGGGACCCCCAATAATGAGCAGTTCTTC. The chain uses TRBV20-1 and TRBJ2-1, with D possibly being TRBD2 (6 bases). From germline, CDR1 is DFQATT and CDR2 SNEGSKA (reference sequence). V was shortened by 5 bases and J by 7 bases, with 15 bases between the two germline ends. The CDR3 covers 13 residues.

This clonotype turned up a few times. The V call is TRBV15, the J call TRBJ2-7; the match to TRBD1 covers 9 bases. The length of the CDR3 is 15 residues. The V gene end was trimmed by 6 bases and the J gene end by 7 bases; junction bases not matched to a gene: 13. Germline-derived CDR1 and CDR2 are LNHNV and YYDKDF (reference sequence). The CDR3 spells CATSSSGTGLGEQYV. CDR3 DNA sequence: TGTGCCACCAGTTCCTCCGGGACAGGGCTCGGGGAGCAGTACGTC.

This clonotype was seen more than once but under ten times. One end of the junction is discordant with germline, which a read error may explain. The CDR3 reads CASSLREDGGRCLF. CDR3 DNA: TGTGCCAGCAGTTTACGAGAGGATGGGGGGAGATGCCTCTTC. The chain uses TRBV12-3 or TRBV12-4 and TRBJ1-2; TRBD1 is a possible D gene (5 bases). This CDR3 region has 14 residues.

J is TRBJ2-5 and V is TRBV3-1; weak D call: TRBD2 (5 bases). There are 14 residues in the CDR3. Germline V gene lookup returns CDR1 LGHDT and CDR2 YNNKEL (reference sequence). The V and J ends lost 6 bases and 2 bases respectively, with 13 bases between them. The CDR3 sequence is CASSFDYWQETQYF. In DNA, the CDR3 is TGTGCCAGCAGTTTTGACTATTGGCAAGAGACCCAGTACTTC.

This clonotype was picked up a small number of times. The V call is TRBV12-3 or TRBV12-4, the J call TRBJ1-3; TRBD1 matches 8 bases. The CDR3 contains 16 residues. J lost 2 bases, V lost 10 bases, and 13 bases had no gene match. CDR3 sequence reads: CATRWAAQGAGNTIYF. In DNA, the CDR3 is TGTGCCACCCGGTGGGCCGCACAGGGGGCTGGAAACACCATATATTTT.